This T cell receptor (beta chain) was recorded in a study of cytomegalovirus exposure and HLA in healthy donors. Study-level results: Rare TCR sequences dominated, though some public TCRs recurred in many donors.

PCR amplification relied on 60 Vbeta primers (plus 13 Jbeta primers). The table came from immunoSEQ multiplex PCR; TCRdb's copy has only in-frame clones and leaves some out. The sample lists fewer than 250,000 clones; under 85% were seen once. Trimming cost V 8 bases and J 1 base, with 9 bases left between them. The germline V gene has CDR1 MNHEY and CDR2 SMNVEV (reference sequence). The CDR3 has 14 residues. About this clone itself: Its antigen is undetermined.

The chain is built from TRBV27 and TRBJ2-6; possible D gene TRBD2, 7 bases. This clonotype originated in a woman aged 50 to 60 in good health and CMV-seropositive. Sequenced sample: PBMCs. The CDR3 loop reads CASGRGSGANVLTF. Here the CDR3 DNA reads TGTGCCAGCGGGAGGGGGTCTGGGGCCAACGTCCTGACTTTC.